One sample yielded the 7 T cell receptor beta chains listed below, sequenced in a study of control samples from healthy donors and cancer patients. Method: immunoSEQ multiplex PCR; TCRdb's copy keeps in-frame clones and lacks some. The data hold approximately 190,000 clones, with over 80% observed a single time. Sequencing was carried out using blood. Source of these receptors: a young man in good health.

In nucleotides, the CDR3 is TGTGCCAGTAGTATTCGAAACCCCGGGGTTGGGCGTTTCAGCAATCAGCCCCAGCATTTT. The encoded protein is CASSIRNPGVGRFSNQPQHF. The chain combines TRBV19 with TRBJ1-5, with D unresolved. V was trimmed by 3 bases and J by 1 base, leaving 25 bases between them. CDR1 and CDR2 (germline): LNHDA, SQIVND (reference sequence). This CDR3 spans 20 amino acids.

The DNA for the CDR3 is TGCGCCAGCAGCTTAGCGGGGGGGAAAACAGATACGCAGTATTTT. It is translated as CASSLAGGKTDTQYF. The rearrangement uses TRBV5-1 and TRBJ2-3; 10 bases line up with TRBD2. Germline V gene data show CDR1 as SGHRS and CDR2 as YFSETQ. With V trimmed by 2 bases and J by 3 bases, 3 bases remained unmatched. The CDR3 totals 15 residues.

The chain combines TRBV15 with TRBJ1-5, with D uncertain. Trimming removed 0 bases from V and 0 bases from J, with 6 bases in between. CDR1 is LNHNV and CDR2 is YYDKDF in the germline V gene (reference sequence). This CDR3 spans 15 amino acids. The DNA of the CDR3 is TGTGCCACCAGCAGAGATCCGTTTAGCAATCAGCCCCAGCATTTT. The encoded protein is CATSRDPFSNQPQHF.

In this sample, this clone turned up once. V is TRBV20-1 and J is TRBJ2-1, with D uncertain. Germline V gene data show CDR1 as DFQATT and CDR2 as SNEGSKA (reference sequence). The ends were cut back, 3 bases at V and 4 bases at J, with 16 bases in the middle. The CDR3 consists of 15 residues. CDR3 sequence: CSASGSASQYNEQFF. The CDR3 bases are TGCAGTGCTAGTGGCTCGGCCAGTCAATACAATGAGCAGTTCTTC.

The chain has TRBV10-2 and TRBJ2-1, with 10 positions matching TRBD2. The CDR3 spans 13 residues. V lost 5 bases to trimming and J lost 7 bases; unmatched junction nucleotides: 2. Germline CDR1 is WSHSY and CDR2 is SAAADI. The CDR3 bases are TGCGCCAGCAGTCAAGCGGGGGGGAATGAGCAGTTCTTC. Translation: CASSQAGGNEQFF.

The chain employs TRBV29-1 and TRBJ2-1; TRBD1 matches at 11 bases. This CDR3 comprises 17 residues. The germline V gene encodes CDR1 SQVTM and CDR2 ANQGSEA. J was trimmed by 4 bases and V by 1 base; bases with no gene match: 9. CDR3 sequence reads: CSVEADRGQFLYNEQFF. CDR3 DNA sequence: TGCAGCGTTGAAGCGGACAGGGGGCAGTTTCTTTACAATGAGCAGTTCTTC.

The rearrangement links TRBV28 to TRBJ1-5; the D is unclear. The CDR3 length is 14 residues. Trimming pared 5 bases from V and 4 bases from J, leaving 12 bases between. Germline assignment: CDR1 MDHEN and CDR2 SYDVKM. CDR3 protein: CASSKGNKNQPQHF. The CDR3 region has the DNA TGTGCCAGCAGTAAAGGGAACAAGAATCAGCCCCAGCATTTT.